This is a list of T cell receptor beta chains from one sample in a study of beta chain features in type 1 diabetes. The table came from immunoSEQ multiplex PCR; TCRdb's copy has only in-frame clones and leaves some out. This sample has about 53,000 clones; 50% to 55% occur once, and the top ten carry 2.6%. The sample comprised Tregs from blood. The origin of the receptors is a woman between 40 and 55 years old with type 1 diabetes. CDR3s include the opening cysteine and the closing phenylalanine or tryptophan.

V	J	CDR3
TRBV7-2	TRBJ2-7	CASSLTGGRYEQYF
TRBV7-2	TRBJ2-1	CASSLEGARRFF
TRBV28	TRBJ2-5	CASNTGGSRETQYF
TRBV7-9	TRBJ2-3	CASSVGLAGVGTDTQYF
TRBV11-1	TRBJ2-1	CASSLRLDTYNEQFF
TRBV5-1	TRBJ2-2	CASSRDRPNTGELFF
TRBV10-3	TRBJ2-3	CAINPSGWPTDTQYF
TRBV5-1	TRBJ1-2	CASSQQTGDGYTF
TRBV28	TRBJ2-3	CASTDPLADISTDTQYF
TRBV29-1	TRBJ1-1	CSVTSRPGTEAFF
TRBV28	TRBJ1-2	CASSLPGIRGYTF
TRBV19	TRBJ2-1	CASSHSGVAGSYNEQFF
TRBV27	TRBJ1-1	CASIDRGTEAFF
TRBV29-1	TRBJ1-6	CSVSVGTGERSPLHF
TRBV11-3	TRBJ2-5	CASSLGTGRGEETQYF
TRBV4-1	TRBJ1-1	CASSQEAGGFTEAFF
TRBV5-1	TRBJ2-3	CASSLEYPGTGGKDTQYF
TRBV4-3	TRBJ1-1	CASSQDPDAAGRGNTEAFF
TRBV6-1	TRBJ2-5	CASSETQAETQYF
TRBV5-4	TRBJ2-2	CASSLDSGQGNTGELFF
TRBV5-1	TRBJ1-1	CASSPRGDDGTEAFF
TRBV7-2	TRBJ2-7	CASTPSDSSSYEQYF
TRBV7-2	TRBJ1-3	CASSLAGTGWGNTIYF
TRBV19	TRBJ2-1	CATTRGASYNEQFF
TRBV19	TRBJ2-1	CASQPRRELYNEQFF
TRBV5-8	TRBJ1-5	CASSSGQISNQPQHF
TRBV10-3	TRBJ2-7	CAIGLAGAREQYF
TRBV7-2	TRBJ1-1	CASSLVPGGGTEAFF
TRBV18	TRBJ2-1	CASSLGSGDYNEQFF
TRBV7-8	TRBJ1-1	CASRLTGNTEAFF
TRBV19	TRBJ1-1	CASSSLGGNTEAFF
TRBV7-2	TRBJ2-1	CASSSWNSGYNEQFF
TRBV4-1	TRBJ1-4	CASSHLKGSNEKLFF
TRBV5-1	TRBJ2-3	CASSSFRGVRTDTQYF
TRBV7-9	TRBJ1-3	CASSFTGGGNTIYF
TRBV7-3	TRBJ2-1	CASAFFGGNEQFF
TRBV6-6	TRBJ1-1	CASSYSSGEAFF
TRBV23-1	TRBJ2-5	CASSQWGGKETQYF
TRBV19	TRBJ2-1	CASSGQGASNEQFF
TRBV5-1	TRBJ2-2	CASSTGQGTGELFF
TRBV19	TRBJ2-1	CASTPSMGRNEQFF
TRBV5-5	TRBJ1-5	CASSISGTKNQPQHF
TRBV5-1	TRBJ2-2	CASSGGGRSNTGELFF
TRBV9	TRBJ1-1	CASSLRDSINAEAFF
TRBV7-2	TRBJ1-5	CASSASQGFQPQHF
TRBV4-3	TRBJ2-5	CASSQRLAVEETQYF
TRBV4-3	TRBJ2-7	CASSQDGYGGYEQYF
TRBV28	TRBJ2-3	CASSPHSDTQYF
TRBV21-1	TRBJ2-7	CASSKMSEGGARFYSYEQYF
TRBV7-9	TRBJ2-1	CASSLTRRYSYNEQFF
TRBV29-1	TRBJ1-2	CTAKTGQGDYGYTF
TRBV5-1	TRBJ1-2	CASSSGDRDYGYTF
TRBV7-2	TRBJ1-2	CASVRQGEAGYTF